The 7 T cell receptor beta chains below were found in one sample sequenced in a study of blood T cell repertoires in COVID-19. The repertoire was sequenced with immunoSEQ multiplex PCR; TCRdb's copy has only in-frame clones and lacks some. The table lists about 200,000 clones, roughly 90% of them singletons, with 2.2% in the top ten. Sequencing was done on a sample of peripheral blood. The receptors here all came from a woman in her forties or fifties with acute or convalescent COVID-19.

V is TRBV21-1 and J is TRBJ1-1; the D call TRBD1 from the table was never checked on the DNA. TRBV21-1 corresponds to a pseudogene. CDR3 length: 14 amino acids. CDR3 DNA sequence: TGTGCCAGCAGCAGCTTTCCGCCAGGGCCTGAAGCTTTCTTT. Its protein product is CASSSFPPGPEAFF.

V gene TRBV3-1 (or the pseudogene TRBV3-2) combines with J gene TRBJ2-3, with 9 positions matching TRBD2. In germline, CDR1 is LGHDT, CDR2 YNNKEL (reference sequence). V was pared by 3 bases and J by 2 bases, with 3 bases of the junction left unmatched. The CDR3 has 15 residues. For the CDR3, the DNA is TGTGCCAGCAGCCAGGCGGGAGGGCCCACAGATACGCAGTATTTT. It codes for CASSQAGGPTDTQYF.

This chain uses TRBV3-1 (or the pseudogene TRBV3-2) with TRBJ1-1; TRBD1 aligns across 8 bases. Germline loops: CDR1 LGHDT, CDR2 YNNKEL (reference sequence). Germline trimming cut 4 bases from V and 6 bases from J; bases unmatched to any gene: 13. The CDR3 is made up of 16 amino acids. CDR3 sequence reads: CASSLGQVGELAEAFF. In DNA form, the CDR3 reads TGTGCCAGCAGCCTGGGACAGGTCGGAGAATTAGCTGAAGCTTTCTTT.

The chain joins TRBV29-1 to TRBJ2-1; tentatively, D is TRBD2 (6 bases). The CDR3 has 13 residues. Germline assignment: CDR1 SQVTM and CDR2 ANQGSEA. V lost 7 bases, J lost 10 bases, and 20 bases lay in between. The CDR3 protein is CSALNQGRGEQFF. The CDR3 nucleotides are TGCAGCGCCCTCAATCAGGGACGGGGGGAGCAGTTCTTC.

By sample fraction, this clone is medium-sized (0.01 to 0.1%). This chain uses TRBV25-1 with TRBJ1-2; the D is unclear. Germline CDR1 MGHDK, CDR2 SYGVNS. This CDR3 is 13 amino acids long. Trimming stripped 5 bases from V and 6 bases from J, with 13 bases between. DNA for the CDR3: TGTGCCAGCAGTATATCCGGGATCGATGGCTACACCTTC. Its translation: CASSISGIDGYTF.

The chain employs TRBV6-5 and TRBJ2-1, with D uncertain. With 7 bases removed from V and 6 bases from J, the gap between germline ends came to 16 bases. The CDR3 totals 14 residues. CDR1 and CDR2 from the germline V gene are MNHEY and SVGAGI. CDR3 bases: TGTGCCAGCAACGAACGTACGCTCGGCAATGAGCAGTTCTTC. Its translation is CASNERTLGNEQFF.

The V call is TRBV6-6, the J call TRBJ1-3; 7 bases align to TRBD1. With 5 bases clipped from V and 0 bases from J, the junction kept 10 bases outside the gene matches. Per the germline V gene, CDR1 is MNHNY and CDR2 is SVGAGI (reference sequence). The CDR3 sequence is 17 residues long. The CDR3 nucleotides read TGTGCCAGCAGTCGACGGGACAGTGTGGTCTCTGGAAACACCATATATTTT. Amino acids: CASSRRDSVVSGNTIYF.